This record looks at one T cell receptor (beta chain) sequence and its context. The data derive from a study of blood T cell repertoires in COVID-19. Study-level information: Samples taken during acute and convalescent COVID-19 were collected in the United States, Italy and Spain. Sources were T cells, B-cell-depleted T cells, or PBMCs; the material itself was cDNA or gDNA.

The authors' processing: Amplification with reference gene primers provided the estimates of nucleated cell counts. Profiled with immunoSEQ multiplex PCR; TCRdb holds only in-frame clones, not every one. V, J and clone size reflect that table, while D and trimming were determined from the DNA. Here the sample spans under 50,000 clones, approximately 85% being singletons. V trimming: 5 bases; J trimming: 2 bases; junction bases outside the gene matches: 6. The CDR3 consists of 14 residues. Germline CDR1 and CDR2: SGHTA and FQGNSA. Sequenced material: peripheral blood. V is TRBV7-2 and J is TRBJ2-7; the match to TRBD1 covers 7 bases. The clonotype was recovered from a human donor in a cohort sampled during active COVID-19. CDR3 DNA sequence: TGTGCCAGCAGCGCGAGGGGGCCCCCCTACGAGCAGTACTTC. This encodes CASSARGPPYEQYF.